The 23 T cell receptor beta chains listed next were all sequenced from one sample in a study of T cell responses to AZD1222 COVID-19 vaccine. Here immunoSEQ multiplex PCR was the method, and the copy in TCRdb shows in-frame clones only, minus some. The sample holds 90,000 to 95,000 clones, roughly 88% seen once. Sequences were derived from peripheral blood, sampled on day 0 of AZD1222 vaccination. These receptor sequences come from an adult in good health.

The chain joins TRBV7-9 to TRBJ1-6; no clear D. V lost 5 bases to trimming and J lost 10 bases, with 9 bases between them. The CDR3 length is 12 residues. The germline V gene encodes CDR1 SEHNR and CDR2 FQNEAQ (reference sequence). In nucleotides, the CDR3 is TGTGCCAGCAGCCGACGAAACTCACCCCTCCACTTT. This sequence encodes CASSRRNSPLHF.

V usage is TRBV6-8 and J usage is TRBJ1-1; D is unresolved. The V end lost 5 bases, the J end lost 3 bases, and 16 bases lay between the germline ends. From germline, CDR1 is MNHGY and CDR2 SAAAGT. This CDR3 has 15 amino acids. CDR3 in DNA: TGTGCCAGCAGTGCTACAGAGATGGACGACACTGAAGCTTTCTTT. Protein sequence: CASSATEMDDTEAFF.

This rearrangement joins TRBV6-5 to TRBJ1-4; weak D call: TRBD1 (5 bases). Germline V gives CDR1 MNHEY, CDR2 SVGAGI. This CDR3 spans 14 amino acids. V was pared by 0 bases and J by 7 bases, with 9 bases between. The CDR3 region has the DNA TGTGCCAGCAGTTACTCGAGCAGGGCTGAAAAACTGTTTTTT. As protein: CASSYSSRAEKLFF.

The chain joins TRBV5-5 to TRBJ2-3; 9 nucleotides match TRBD2. V lost 4 bases to trimming and J lost 1 base; unmatched junction nucleotides: 4. Germline V gene lookup returns CDR1 SGHKS and CDR2 YYEKEE (reference sequence). The CDR3 sequence is 15 residues long. CDR3: CASSRGGERTDTQYF. CDR3 in DNA: TGTGCCAGCAGCCGCGGGGGGGAACGCACAGATACGCAGTATTTT.

The CDR3 region has the DNA TGTGCCAGCAGCTCGTCAACCCAAGAGACCCAGTACTTC. Translating it yields CASSSSTQETQYF. The V call is TRBV7-9, the J call TRBJ2-5, with D hard to call. The CDR3 has 13 residues. V lost 4 bases, J lost 1 base, and 7 bases lay in between. Looked up from germline, CDR1 is SEHNR and CDR2 is FQNEAQ (reference sequence).

The chain uses TRBV7-9 and TRBJ2-5; D is possibly TRBD2 (6 bases). The CDR3 loop spans 15 amino acids. Germline V lookup: CDR1 SEHNR, CDR2 FQNEAQ (reference sequence). V was clipped by 3 bases and J by 3 bases, with 14 bases between them. As DNA, the CDR3 is TGTGCCAGCAGCTTTTACGGGACTTCGAAAGAGACCCAGTACTTC. Translated, it gives CASSFYGTSKETQYF.

The chain has TRBV5-1 and TRBJ1-2, with no clear D. This CDR3 is built from 13 residues. Between the trimmed V and J ends, which lost 0 bases and 3 bases, there was a span of 6 bases. Per germline, CDR1 SGHRS and CDR2 YFSETQ. CDR3 bases: TGCGCCAGCAGCTTGGAGACGGACTATGGCTACACCTTC. Its translation: CASSLETDYGYTF.

This clone was detected once. The chain combines TRBV7-3 with TRBJ1-1; D ambiguous. From germline, CDR1 is SGHTA and CDR2 FQGTGA. The CDR3 extends over 14 amino acids. V was trimmed by 0 bases and J by 7 bases, leaving 12 bases between them. The CDR3 DNA follows: TGTGCCAGCAGCTTAACGTTTGCTCCACTTGAAGCTTTCTTT. Translation: CASSLTFAPLEAFF.

The chain is built from TRBV3-1 (or the pseudogene TRBV3-2) and TRBJ2-1; D is undetermined. Germline values: CDR1 LGHDT, CDR2 YNNKEL (reference sequence). The CDR3 totals 14 residues. V was shortened by 4 bases and J by 4 bases, with 11 bases between the two germline ends. The CDR3 region is CASSLGTTYNEQFF. CDR3 sequence (DNA): TGTGCCAGCAGCCTGGGCACAACTTACAATGAGCAGTTCTTC.

The chain has TRBV7-3 and TRBJ2-7, with D unclear. CDR1 and CDR2 (germline): SGHTA, FQGTGA. CDR3 length: 13 amino acids. Trimming took 2 bases from V and 3 from J, leaving 8 bases between them. The CDR3 reads CASSLDWSYEQYF. The DNA for the CDR3 is TGTGCCAGCAGCTTAGATTGGAGCTACGAGCAGTACTTC.

The J gene is TRBJ2-7, the V gene TRBV5-1; 10 bases line up with TRBD1. The CDR3 runs to 14 residues. Germline CDR1 reads SGHRS; CDR2 reads YFSETQ. V shed 4 bases and J 2 bases; nucleotides not matched to a gene: 3. The chain's CDR3 is CASSGDRGPYEQYF. CDR3 bases: TGCGCCAGCAGCGGGGACAGGGGACCCTACGAGCAGTACTTC.

The rearrangement joins TRBV5-4 to TRBJ2-7; 8 bases fit TRBD1. Losses at the gene ends were 4 bases for V and 2 bases for J; bases not matched to a gene: 8. The CDR3 consists of 15 residues. Germline-derived CDR1 and CDR2 are SGHNT and YYREEE (reference sequence). In DNA, the CDR3 is TGTGCCAGCAGCCCCAACAGGGGGGTGACCTACGAGCAGTACTTC. Protein: CASSPNRGVTYEQYF.

The rearrangement uses TRBV2 and TRBJ1-5; D is ambiguous. The V and J ends lost 3 bases and 3 bases respectively, with 12 bases between them. CDR3 length: 15 amino acids. Germline-derived CDR1 and CDR2 are SNHLY and FYNNEI. In DNA, the CDR3 is TGTGCCAGCAGTGAGGTACGACAAGACAATCAGCCCCAGCATTTT. It is translated as CASSEVRQDNQPQHF.

This clone was counted a few times. V and J are TRBV4-2 and TRBJ1-2; a weak D match, TRBD1 (6 bases). The ends were cut back, 0 bases at V and 7 bases at J, with 9 bases in the middle. The germline V gene encodes CDR1 LGHNA and CDR2 YNFKEQ. The CDR3 runs 13 residues. Here the CDR3 DNA reads TGTGCCAGCAGCCAAGAGGGGGCTGGTGGCTACACCTTC. It translates to CASSQEGAGGYTF.

This sequence joins TRBV20-1 and TRBJ1-2; D gene uncertain. The CDR3 has 12 residues. The V end lost 3 bases, the J end lost 4 bases, and 9 bases lay between the germline ends. CDR1 and CDR2 (germline): DFQATT, SNEGSKA (reference sequence). The CDR3 protein is CSASTSGYGYTF. CDR3 bases: TGCAGTGCTAGTACGTCAGGCTATGGCTACACCTTC.

This clone was counted once. V gene TRBV7-2 combines with J gene TRBJ1-4, with 8 bases lining up with TRBD1. J gave up 5 bases and V 0 bases, and 2 bases lay outside the gene matches. Germline V gives CDR1 SGHTA, CDR2 FQGNSA. The CDR3 extends over 15 amino acids. The CDR3 coding sequence is TGTGCCAGCAGCTTAGCGAGGACAGGGAATGAAAAACTGTTTTTT. Amino acids: CASSLARTGNEKLFF.

The chain has TRBV9 and TRBJ1-2, with 7 positions matching TRBD1. The V segment lost 4 bases and the J segment 2 bases; nucleotides outside the gene matches: 5. The germline V gene encodes CDR1 SGDLS and CDR2 YYNGEE. The CDR3 has 14 amino acids. In DNA form, the CDR3 reads TGTGCCAGCAGCCTAGACAGGGCAAACTATGGCTACACCTTC. Translation: CASSLDRANYGYTF.

The chain carries TRBV2 and TRBJ1-3; D unclear. V was cut by 10 bases and J by 1 base, with 8 bases left in between. Per the germline V gene, CDR1 is SNHLY and CDR2 is FYNNEI. The CDR3 is 12 amino acids. The CDR3 DNA is TGTGCCACCGCCCAATCTGGAAACACCATATATTTT. This codes for CATAQSGNTIYF.

This clone was observed a single time. This chain uses TRBV18 with TRBJ1-2; TRBD1 is a possible D gene (5 bases). Germline V lookup: CDR1 KGHSH, CDR2 LQKENI. With 2 bases removed from V and 2 bases from J, the gap between germline ends came to 15 bases. The CDR3 length is 16 residues. The CDR3 bases are TGTGCCAGCTCACCAGCGACGGACATACTAAACTATGGCTACACCTTC. Protein product: CASSPATDILNYGYTF.

The rearrangement uses TRBV15 and TRBJ1-1; the D is unclear. V gave up 2 bases and J gave up 5 bases, with 24 bases separating them. Looked up from germline, CDR1 is LNHNV and CDR2 is YYDKDF (reference sequence). The CDR3 is 18 residues long. The CDR3 nucleotides read TGTGCCACCAGCAGAATACCCTATGCAACCCGAGGGAGAACTGAAGCTTTCTTT. Amino acid sequence: CATSRIPYATRGRTEAFF.

The chain uses TRBV11-3 and TRBJ2-1; no clear D. Germline V gene lookup returns CDR1 SGHNT and CDR2 YENEEA. The CDR3 length is 13 residues. Trimming removed 4 bases at V and 6 bases at J, with 10 bases between. CDR3 protein: CASSSAPGNEQFF. CDR3 nucleotides: TGTGCCAGCAGCTCAGCCCCGGGCAATGAGCAGTTCTTC.

This clone has a handful of counts. This chain connects TRBV5-1 to TRBJ2-7; D uncertain. Germline assignment: CDR1 SGHRS and CDR2 YFSETQ. There are 12 residues in the CDR3. Trimming left V 4 bases short and J 0 bases short, with 5 bases between. As DNA, the CDR3 is TGCGCCAGCAGCCCCGACTCCTACGAGCAGTACTTC. Protein: CASSPDSYEQYF.

V usage is TRBV6-5 and J usage is TRBJ1-1; weak D call: TRBD1 (5 bases). V was shortened by 6 bases and J by 1 base, with 12 bases between the two germline ends. Germline-derived CDR1 and CDR2 are MNHEY and SVGAGI. The CDR3 is made up of 14 amino acids. The CDR3 sequence: CASSATGRNTEAFF. The CDR3 DNA reads TGTGCCAGCAGCGCAACAGGACGGAACACTGAAGCTTTCTTT.